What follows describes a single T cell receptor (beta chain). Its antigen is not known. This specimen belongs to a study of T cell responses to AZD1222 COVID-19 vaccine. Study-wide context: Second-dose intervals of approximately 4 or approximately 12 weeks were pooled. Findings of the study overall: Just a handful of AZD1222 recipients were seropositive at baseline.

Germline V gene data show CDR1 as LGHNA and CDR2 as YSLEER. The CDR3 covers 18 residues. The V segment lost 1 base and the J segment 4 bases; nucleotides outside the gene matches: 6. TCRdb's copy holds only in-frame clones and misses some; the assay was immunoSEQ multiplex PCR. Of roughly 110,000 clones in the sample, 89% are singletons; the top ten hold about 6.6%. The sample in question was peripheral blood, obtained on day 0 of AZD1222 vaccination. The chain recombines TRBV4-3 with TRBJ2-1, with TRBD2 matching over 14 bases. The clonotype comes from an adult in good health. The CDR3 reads CASSQGGTSGSQYNEQFF. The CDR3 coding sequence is TGCGCCAGCAGCCAAGGAGGGACTAGCGGGAGCCAATACAATGAGCAGTTCTTC.